This record concerns one T cell receptor (beta chain) sequence. The sample has other DNA sequences that encode this CDR3 too. These data belong to a study of blood T cell repertoires in COVID-19. With 1 base clipped from V and 8 bases from J, the junction kept 1 base outside the gene matches. Germline CDR1 and CDR2: GTSNPN and SVGIG (reference sequence). The CDR3 extends over 14 amino acids. The repertoire was sequenced with immunoSEQ multiplex PCR; TCRdb's copy has only in-frame clones and lacks some. The data contain hundreds of thousands of clones, over 75% of them singletons. This clonotype was sampled from a woman older than 75 with acute or convalescent COVID-19. The sequenced material came from peripheral blood. The rearrangement joins TRBV30 to TRBJ1-6; 11 positions agree with TRBD1. The CDR3 here is CAWSGTGGDSPLHF. Here the CDR3 DNA reads TGTGCCTGGAGTGGGACAGGGGGCGATTCACCCCTCCACTTT.